This TCR beta chain was profiled in a study of shared clonotypes between healthy human individuals. Terminally differentiated effector memory CD45RA+ cells were excluded by CCR7 positive selection of CD45RO-negative cells. In the source study's methods: In the immunoSEQ data, sequences were junction-only and lacked quality scores, so filtering differed. Libraries were prepared by immunoSEQ multiplex PCR; TCRdb keeps only in-frame clonotypes and omits some of them. V, J and clone size are taken as reported in that table, and D and trimming were inferred from the DNA itself. This sample has about 2,200,000 clones, with about 92% found just once. This CDR3 spans 16 amino acids. The V end lost 0 bases, the J end lost 4 bases, and 14 bases lay between the germline ends. From germline, CDR1 is SGDLS and CDR2 YYNGEE.

Sequencing was carried out using naive CD8+ T cells from PBMCs. This clonotype was obtained from a man aged 18-30 years in good health. Some clones in this sample may be carry-over from other donors' samples. This chain connects TRBV9 to TRBJ2-1; TRBD1 might be the D (6 bases). The CDR3 DNA reads TGTGCCAGCAGCGTAGGACTCAGGGGCCTGTACAATGAGCAGTTCTTC. It is translated as CASSVGLRGLYNEQFF.